What follows are 26 T cell receptor beta chains derived from one specimen sequenced in a study of T cells after yellow fever vaccination. TCRdb re-derived calls from the 5' RACE reads in MiXCR, one entry per CDR3 protein. The sample has some 200,000 distinct CDR3 sequences, approximately 3% seen once. This sample comprised CD4+ T cells sorted from PBMCs, obtained 10 days after the yellow fever booster vaccination. The origin of the receptors is a man younger than 30 who received the YFV17D yellow fever vaccine.

This clonotype has just a few counts. This chain joins TRBV5-4 and TRBJ2-5, with 7 positions matching TRBD2. V was clipped by 7 bases and J by 3 bases; unmatched bases: 3. Germline CDR1 and CDR2: SGHNT and YYREEE (reference sequence). This CDR3 has 12 residues. The CDR3 coding sequence is TGTGCCAGCGGGACTACCGAAGAGACCCAGTACTTC. This sequence encodes CASGTTEETQYF.

This clonotype has at least ten counts. V usage is TRBV3-1 and J usage is TRBJ1-2; maybe TRBD1 (5 bases). Germline CDR1 is LGHDT and CDR2 is YNNKEL (reference sequence). The V end lost 4 bases, the J end lost 2 bases, and 11 bases lay between the germline ends. This CDR3 region has 14 residues. The CDR3 nucleotides are TGTGCCAGCAGCCGAGGGACGGAGAACTATGGCTACACCTTC. This translates into CASSRGTENYGYTF.

This clonotype has at least ten counts. The rearrangement links TRBV7-7 to TRBJ2-7, with D hard to call. Germline V gene lookup returns CDR1 SSHAT and CDR2 FNYEAQ (reference sequence). CDR3 size: 14 residues. Trimming left V 3 bases short and J 3 bases short, with 12 bases between. CDR3 sequence (DNA): TGTGCCAGCAGCTTGGAAGAATCCAGCTACGAGCAGTACTTC. Residues: CASSLEESSYEQYF.

In this sample, this clonotype turned up a few times. The chain recombines TRBV20-1 with TRBJ1-1; D is uncertain. Germline CDR1 and CDR2: DFQATT and SNEGSKA (reference sequence). Between the trimmed V and J ends, which lost 7 bases and 7 bases, there was a span of 7 bases. This CDR3 contains 9 residues. The CDR3, as DNA: TGCAGTGGAGCGCGTGAAGCTTTCTTT. This sequence encodes CSGAREAFF.

The chain is built from TRBV25-1 and TRBJ2-1; 7 bases align to TRBD1. Germline trimming cut 1 base from V and 3 bases from J; bases unmatched to any gene: 6. The CDR3 sequence is 16 residues long. The germline CDR1 and CDR2 sequences are MGHDK and SYGVNS. CDR3 sequence (DNA): TGTGCCAGCAGTGAATTCTACAGGGGAAACTACAATGAGCAGTTCTTC. This codes for CASSEFYRGNYNEQFF.

This sequence joins TRBV20-1 and TRBJ1-5; TRBD1 aligns across 7 bases. Germline values: CDR1 DFQATT, CDR2 SNEGSKA (reference sequence). V lost 6 bases and J lost 2; bases outside the gene matches: 10. This CDR3 has 15 amino acids. The CDR3 sequence is CSATPGDRRNQPQHF. The CDR3 region has the DNA TGCAGTGCCACCCCGGGGGACAGACGCAATCAGCCCCAGCATTTT.

In this sample, this clonotype turned up many times. The gene calls are TRBV29-1 and TRBJ1-1; tentatively, D is TRBD1 (6 bases). This CDR3 region has 14 residues. Trimming cost V 8 bases and J 1 base, with 17 bases left between them. CDR1 is SQVTM and CDR2 is ANQGSEA in the germline V gene. CDR3 sequence: CSSQGGGPNTEAFF. The CDR3 DNA reads as TGCAGCTCGCAAGGGGGAGGACCGAACACTGAAGCTTTCTTT. Together with reference TRBV29-1 and TRBJ1-1, the CDR3 gives the full variable domain: SAVISQKPSRDICQRGTSLTIQCQVDSQVTMMFWYRQQPGQSLTLIATANQGSEATYESGFVIDKFPISRPNLTFSTLTVSNMSPEDSSIYLCSSQGGGPNTEAFFGQGTRLTVV.

This clonotype appeared many times. The chain links TRBV7-8 to TRBJ2-3; D may be TRBD1 (6 bases). Germline V gene sequence: CDR1 SGHVS, CDR2 FQNEAQ. Trimming cost V 5 bases and J 4 bases, with 19 bases left between them. The CDR3 has 16 residues. CDR3 nucleotide sequence: TGTGCCAGCAGCCGCGTCGGGACACCCCTGCCAGATACGCAGTATTTT. This translates into CASSRVGTPLPDTQYF.

This clonotype was seen only a few times. This rearrangement joins TRBV5-1 to TRBJ2-5; D is unresolved. Germline V gene sequence: CDR1 SGHRS, CDR2 YFSETQ. Deletions cut 4 bases from V and 1 base from J, with 17 bases between. CDR3 length: 16 amino acids. DNA for the CDR3: TGCGCCAGCAGCATGGGGTTGACAACCCGCCAAGAGACCCAGTACTTC. Amino acid sequence: CASSMGLTTRQETQYF.

This clonotype was detected ten times or more. The V and J genes are TRBV7-9 and TRBJ2-5, with 8 nucleotides matching TRBD1. The length of the CDR3 is 15 residues. Germline V gene sequence: CDR1 SEHNR, CDR2 FQNEAQ (reference sequence). V shed 2 bases and J 4 bases; nucleotides not matched to a gene: 6. The CDR3 DNA follows: TGTGCCAGCAGCTTATCAGGGGGCGCAGGAGAGACCCAGTACTTC. Amino acids: CASSLSGGAGETQYF.

This clonotype was observed a few times. V usage is TRBV7-2 and J usage is TRBJ1-2; D may be TRBD1 (6 bases). V shed 4 bases and J shed 8 bases, with 11 bases lying between them. The CDR3 contains 12 residues. Per germline, CDR1 SGHTA and CDR2 FQGNSA. In DNA, the CDR3 is TGTGCCAGCAGCTCCGGGACAATGGGCTACACCTTC. Protein product: CASSSGTMGYTF.

The chain combines TRBV7-9 with TRBJ2-3, with 12 bases identical to TRBD2. In germline, CDR1 is SEHNR, CDR2 FQNEAQ (reference sequence). The CDR3 has 18 amino acids. The J segment lost 1 base and the V segment lost 1 base, leaving 6 bases of the junction unmatched. The CDR3 reads CASSLVTSGGIRTDTQYF. The CDR3 DNA sequence: TGTGCCAGCAGCTTAGTAACTAGCGGGGGGATCCGCACAGATACGCAGTATTTT.

In this sample, this clonotype turned up many times. The V and J genes are TRBV2 and TRBJ2-2; no clear D. In germline, CDR1 is SNHLY, CDR2 FYNNEI. The CDR3 covers 13 residues. Trimming took 5 bases from V and 5 from J, leaving 9 bases between them. The CDR3 DNA sequence: TGTGCCAGCAGTCTTCACAGAACCGGGGAGCTGTTTTTT. As protein: CASSLHRTGELFF.

In this sample, this clonotype turned up a few times. This chain joins TRBV20-1 and TRBJ1-5, with 7 bases fitting TRBD1. With V trimmed by 5 bases and J by 6 bases, 4 bases remained unmatched. In germline, CDR1 is DFQATT, CDR2 SNEGSKA (reference sequence). The length of the CDR3 is 12 residues. CDR3 sequence reads: CSALQGSQPQHF. CDR3 nucleotide sequence: TGCAGTGCTTTACAGGGGAGTCAGCCCCAGCATTTT.

This clonotype is a singleton in its sample. One base away lies a much larger clone, so this may be a sequencing read error. The chain joins TRBV20-1 to TRBJ1-1; a weak D match, TRBD1 (5 bases). The CDR3 is 11 residues long. Per the germline V gene, CDR1 is DFQATT and CDR2 is SNEGSKA (reference sequence). V dropped 5 bases and J dropped 7 bases, with 11 bases sitting between them. The CDR3 DNA is TGCAGTGCTGTCAGGGAGGTTGAAGCTTTCTTT. Its protein is CSAVREVEAFF.

The chain recombines TRBV10-3 with TRBJ2-5, with 7 bases that match TRBD2. V gave up 0 bases and J gave up 10 bases; unmatched junction bases: 8. This CDR3 is built from 14 residues. Germline-derived CDR1 and CDR2 are ENHRY and SYGVKD. CDR3 protein: CAISESTAGRDQYF. The CDR3 region has the DNA TGTGCCATCAGTGAGTCGACAGCGGGGAGAGACCAGTACTTC.

The chain has TRBV14 and TRBJ1-4; D is possibly TRBD1 (6 bases). CDR1 is SGHDN, CDR2 FVKESK, per germline. This CDR3 contains 12 residues. V shed 4 bases and J shed 8 bases, with 8 bases lying between them. The CDR3 loop reads CASSPGAEKLFF. Written as DNA, the CDR3 is TGTGCCAGCAGCCCGGGGGCGGAAAAACTGTTTTTT.

The rearrangement uses TRBV6-6 and TRBJ1-6; D perhaps matches TRBD1 (5 bases). CDR3 length: 16 amino acids. The V end lost 0 bases, the J end lost 8 bases, and 14 bases lay between the germline ends. The germline V gene has CDR1 MNHNY and CDR2 SVGAGI (reference sequence). The CDR3 loop reads CASSYSGLVVDSPLHF. DNA for the CDR3: TGTGCCAGCAGTTACTCGGGGCTGGTGGTGGATTCACCCCTCCACTTT.

This clonotype was counted at least ten times. The genes are TRBV7-2 and TRBJ1-6; D is unresolved. The length of the CDR3 is 12 residues. The V gene lost 4 bases and the J gene lost 7 bases, with 5 bases spanning the gap. Germline V lookup: CDR1 SGHTA, CDR2 FQGNSA. CDR3 nucleotides: TGTGCCAGCAGCTCGATCAATTCACCCCTCCACTTT. Its protein product is CASSSINSPLHF.

This clonotype was seen a few times. The chain couples TRBV4-1 to TRBJ2-6, with 7 bases identical to TRBD1. The CDR3 sequence is 17 residues long. Germline lookup yields CDR1 MGHRA and CDR2 YSYEKL. The V segment lost 5 bases and the J segment 4 bases; nucleotides outside the gene matches: 11. The chain's CDR3 is CASSSPLGGQGANVLTF. The DNA of the CDR3 is TGCGCCAGCAGCTCGCCTCTAGGGGGACAGGGGGCCAACGTCCTGACTTTC.

The chain carries TRBV24-1 and TRBJ2-1; tentative D call: TRBD1 (6 bases). CDR1 KGHDR and CDR2 SFDVKD come from the germline V gene. CDR3 length: 14 amino acids. V lost 3 bases to trimming and J lost 6 bases, with 11 bases between them. The CDR3 is CATSDVGTINEQFF. The CDR3 DNA is TGTGCCACCAGTGATGTCGGGACAATCAATGAGCAGTTCTTC.

The chain uses TRBV28 and TRBJ2-7; 7 bases fit TRBD2. Germline V lookup: CDR1 MDHEN, CDR2 SYDVKM. The CDR3 extends over 15 amino acids. Trimming removed 2 bases from V and 6 bases from J; junction bases left unmatched: 10. The CDR3 sequence is CASSLAASGTLEQYV. In DNA, the CDR3 is TGTGCCAGCAGTTTAGCGGCTAGCGGTACCCTCGAGCAGTACGTC.

There are many counts of this clonotype. The J gene is TRBJ2-1, the V gene TRBV5-1; maybe TRBD2 (5 bases). The germline V gene encodes CDR1 SGHRS and CDR2 YFSETQ. The CDR3 is made up of 14 amino acids. V was trimmed by 0 bases and J by 8 bases, leaving 12 bases between them. The CDR3 loop is CASSLVGAGDEQFF. In nucleotides, the CDR3 is TGCGCCAGCAGCTTGGTTGGCGCGGGCGATGAGCAGTTCTTC.

This clonotype was seen many times. The CDR3 is CASSVDSGTGNTIYF. In nucleotides, the CDR3 is TGTGCCAGCAGCGTAGATTCGGGGACGGGAAACACCATATATTTT. This chain connects TRBV9 to TRBJ1-3; weak D call: TRBD1 (5 bases). This CDR3 region has 15 residues. Germline V gene sequence: CDR1 SGDLS, CDR2 YYNGEE. The V and J ends lost 0 bases and 4 bases respectively, with 11 bases between them.

This clonotype was observed at least ten times. The chain combines TRBV27 with TRBJ1-2; 9 positions match TRBD1. The J segment lost 4 bases and the V segment lost 4 bases, leaving 10 bases of the junction unmatched. The CDR3 spans 16 residues. The germline V gene has CDR1 MNHEY and CDR2 SMNVEV (reference sequence). CDR3 sequence: CASSSPRTGAGYGYTF. CDR3 DNA sequence: TGTGCCAGCAGTTCCCCCCGGACAGGGGCGGGCTATGGCTACACCTTC.

The V gene is TRBV20-1, the J gene TRBJ2-2; 7 bases match TRBD1. Germline V gives CDR1 DFQATT, CDR2 SNEGSKA (reference sequence). V dropped 2 bases and J dropped 7; count of bases not matched to a gene: 4. This CDR3 comprises 13 residues. CDR3 amino acids: CSARIQGDGELFF. Here the CDR3 DNA reads TGCAGTGCTAGAATCCAGGGGGACGGGGAGCTGTTTTTT.